This T cell receptor beta chain was profiled in a study of technical replicates of blood from several donors. Sequencing used immunoSEQ multiplex PCR; TCRdb keeps in-frame clones, though not all of them. The table records more than 50,000 clones, about 86% of them present only once. This clone was observed at least ten times. The sequencing sample was made of PBMCs. The receptor's source is a human donor in good health. Some clones in this sample may be carry-over from other donors' samples.

The CDR3 region has the DNA TGCGCCAGCAGCCTAGATCCCATTGGGACAGGCAGGAGGAACACCATATATTTT. Protein: CASSLDPIGTGRRNTIYF. V usage is TRBV4-3 and J usage is TRBJ1-3; 8 bases are shared with TRBD1. Germline values: CDR1 LGHNA, CDR2 YSLEER. This CDR3 comprises 18 residues. Trimming cost V 4 bases and J 7 bases; bases outside gene matches: 18.